This T cell receptor (beta chain) was found in a study of naive and memory T cell subsets. Ligated cDNA underwent four rounds of PCR with nested alpha and beta constant region primers and SP2. TCRdb re-called the 5' RACE reads through MiXCR, storing one row per CDR3 protein. The sample contains tens of thousands of distinct CDR3 sequences, under 10% of which appear only once. A UMI-containing oligonucleotide was joined by 3' ligation to the TCR cDNA template. Germline loops: CDR1 LGHDT, CDR2 YNNKEL (reference sequence). The CDR3 contains 15 residues. Germline trimming cut 0 bases from V and 9 bases from J; bases unmatched to any gene: 6. Whole-study results and caveats: Potentially, T cell activation and differentiation skew this RNA-based measurement.

Comment on this clonotype: Its antigen is still unknown.

The TCR sequence derives from a female donor in good health. The gene calls are TRBV3-1 and TRBJ2-3, with 10 bases fitting TRBD2. The CDR3: CASSQDGLAGDTQYF. As DNA, the CDR3 is TGTGCCAGCAGCCAAGATGGCCTAGCGGGGGACACGCAGTATTTT.